This T cell receptor beta chain came from a study of T cells in Graves' hyperthyroidism and ophthalmopathy. Regions amplified from RNA transcripts were the TCR beta CDR3 regions. A set of HTBI primers served as the primers for a first-round RT-PCR of the TCR CDR3. MiXCR, run by TCRdb on the multiplex PCR reads, gives a single entry per CDR3 protein. The repertoire has 600,000 to 750,000 distinct CDR3 sequences, about 18% of them found once; the top ten carry 15% to 19%. In its sample, this clonotype was seen many times. V lost 2 bases and J 1 base, leaving 15 bases between the germline ends. This CDR3 has 17 amino acids. Germline V gene data show CDR1 as MNHEY and CDR2 as SMNVEV (reference sequence).

Sequenced input: blood. The chain combines TRBV27 with TRBJ1-3; weak D call: TRBD1 (5 bases). The TCR comes from a man in his forties or fifties with Graves' hyperthyroidism. The CDR3 region is CASSLTQPGLSGNTIYF. Here the CDR3 DNA reads TGTGCCAGCAGTTTAACCCAACCGGGACTTTCTGGAAACACCATATATTTT.